This paragraph reports one T cell receptor beta chain. Its cognate antigen is unknown. Here immunoSEQ multiplex PCR was the method, and the copy in TCRdb shows in-frame clones only, minus some. This table holds tens of thousands of clones, 92% found once. This record comes from a study of T cells after posttransplantation cyclophosphamide. The study, taken as a whole, reports: Donor-recipient repertoire similarity was low at 1-2 months, rising over year one. Tissue-infiltrating T cells from skin or gut overlapped little with blood T cells. After PTCy, TRB diversity resembled that of CNI/methotrexate controls.

The CDR3 is made up of 15 amino acids. Germline V gene lookup returns CDR1 SGHRS and CDR2 YFSETQ. V shed 4 bases, J shed 4 bases, and the junction held 6 bases outside the gene matches. This chain joins TRBV5-1 and TRBJ1-4; 8 bases line up with TRBD1. Source material: PBMCs. The sequence derives from a woman between 45 and 65 years old in good health and a related stem cell transplant donor. This CDR3 reads CASSTGTGYNEKLFF. The DNA for the CDR3 is TGCGCCAGCAGCACCGGGACAGGTTATAATGAAAAACTGTTTTTT. The full variable domain, its missing parts supplied by reference TRBV5-1 and TRBJ1-4, is KAGVTQTPRYLIKTRGQQVTLSCSPISGHRSVSWYQQTPGQGLQFLFEYFSETQRNKGNFPGRFSGRQFSNSRSEMNVSTLELGDSALYLCASSTGTGYNEKLFFGSGTQLSVL.